Shown below are 5 T cell receptor beta chains from a single sample sequenced in a study of immune evolution from preneoplasia to lung adenocarcinoma (dated by TCRdb to the early 2020s). The library relied on the immunoSEQ multiplex PCR assay. TCRdb stores this immuneACCESS table with in-frame sequences only. Part of the clones is absent; in the studies checked, under half of the shortfall reflects unresolved V genes, and no reason is known for the rest. The sample data list approximately 7,700 clones, and under 85% of these were observed just once. More than 2% of the sample belongs to the ten largest clones. Input material: FFPE minimally invasive lung adenocarcinoma tissue. The cell subset or site label, as the study defines it: micro-invasive lung adenocarcinoma (MIA). These receptors all come from a person of 80 years or more with lung adenocarcinoma.

This chain uses TRBV6-4 with TRBJ2-1; 13 bases line up with TRBD2. This CDR3 contains 15 residues. The V and J ends lost 2 bases and 7 bases, in that order; junction bases with no gene match: 2. CDR1 MRHNA and CDR2 SNTAGT come from the germline V gene. The CDR3 DNA reads TGTGCCAGCAGTGACGGACTAGCGGGAGATAATGAGCAGTTCTTC. Translating gives CASSDGLAGDNEQFF.

This chain uses TRBV29-1 with TRBJ2-7, with D hard to call. V shed 4 bases and J shed 3 bases, with 13 bases lying between them. This CDR3 is built from 13 residues. Germline assignment: CDR1 SQVTM and CDR2 ANQGSEA. CDR3 coding DNA: TGCAGCGTTGGGGCTGGTTGGAACTACGAGCAGTACTTC. Its translation: CSVGAGWNYEQYF.

The V call is TRBV9, the J call TRBJ2-7; D possibly uses TRBD1 or TRBD2 (5 bases each). Germline V gives CDR1 SGDLS, CDR2 YYNGEE. CDR3 length: 15 amino acids. Between the trimmed V and J ends, which lost 3 bases and 3 bases, there was a span of 16 bases. The DNA of the CDR3 is TGTGCCAGCAGCGAGGGCCCCCGGGACCACTACGAGCAGTACTTC. Amino acids: CASSEGPRDHYEQYF. Full variable domain (rest looked up from reference TRBV9 and TRBJ2-7): DSGVTQTPKHLITATGQRVTLRCSPRSGDLSVYWYQQSLDQGLQFLIQYYNGEERAKGNILERFSAQQFPDLHSELNLSSLELGDSALYFCASSEGPRDHYEQYFGPGTRLTVT.

The chain joins TRBV29-1 to TRBJ1-6; 7 bases line up with TRBD1. V lost 4 bases to trimming and J lost 9 bases; unmatched junction nucleotides: 0. Germline-derived CDR1 and CDR2 are SQVTM and ANQGSEA. The CDR3 is 11 amino acids. In DNA form, the CDR3 reads TGCAGCGTTGGGGACAGTTCACCCCTCCACTTT. Its protein is CSVGDSSPLHF.

V usage is TRBV9 and J usage is TRBJ2-7; 12 nucleotides match TRBD2. V was pared by 0 bases and J by 7 bases, with 5 bases of the junction left unmatched. Germline V gene lookup returns CDR1 SGDLS and CDR2 YYNGEE. The CDR3 has 15 residues. The CDR3 loop reads CASSVEGLAGSEQYF. The DNA for the CDR3 is TGTGCCAGCAGCGTAGAGGGACTAGCGGGCAGTGAGCAGTACTTC. Supplemented by reference TRBV9 and TRBJ2-7, the full variable domain reads DSGVTQTPKHLITATGQRVTLRCSPRSGDLSVYWYQQSLDQGLQFLIQYYNGEERAKGNILERFSAQQFPDLHSELNLSSLELGDSALYFCASSVEGLAGSEQYFGPGTRLTVT.